One TCR beta chain is described in this entry. Its target is unknown. The CDR3 has 14 amino acids. The V end was cut by 7 bases, the J end by 5 bases, with 15 bases between. CDR1 is SGHVS, CDR2 FQNEAQ, per germline. This entry comes from a study of T cells after yellow fever vaccination. General observations from the study: Sorted repertoires could include abundant contaminating clonotypes from bulk cells. A secondary response was less intense yet reached its peak sooner, at day 5 versus 15.

In making TCR cDNA, 5'RACE template switching added a universal primer site and UMIs to it. Via MiXCR, TCRdb re-called the 5' RACE reads, giving one row per CDR3 protein. The table records under 550,000 distinct CDR3 sequences, roughly a fifth of them present only once. V gene TRBV7-8 combines with J gene TRBJ2-1; D may correspond to TRBD1 or TRBD2 (5 bases each). The sample here was PBMCs, taken about 20 days after the first yellow fever vaccination. The TCR originated in a young man who received the YFV17D yellow fever vaccine. The CDR3: CASTGALYHNEQFF. The CDR3 nucleotides are TGTGCCAGCACCGGGGCCCTATACCACAATGAGCAGTTCTTC.